This T cell receptor (beta chain) originates from a study of T cell repertoires in cytomegalovirus infection. The overall study: The public TCR beta signatures pointed to both CMV infection and matching HLA type.

Germline V gene lookup returns CDR1 SGHVT and CDR2 SQSDAQ. The V and J ends lost 3 bases and 0 bases, in that order; junction bases with no gene match: 4. The CDR3 is 16 residues long. General study findings and limits: Summed frequency of public TCR beta families distinguished CMV carriers with the relevant HLA.

TCRdb reanalysed the reads using MiXCR and keeps one entry per CDR3 protein. The top ten clones hold roughly 10% of a sample with fewer than 550,000 distinct CDR3 sequences, 10% to 12% of them seen once. This clonotype has at least ten counts. Its antigen is not identified. Sample: PBMCs. The TCR sequence derives from a human donor in good health (CMV status not recorded). Some clones in this sample may be carry-over from other donors' samples. The J gene is TRBJ2-2, the V gene TRBV7-4; 7 bases line up with TRBD2. This CDR3 reads CASSFPAGTNTGELFF. The DNA of the CDR3 is TGTGCCAGCAGCTTTCCAGCGGGGACGAACACCGGGGAGCTGTTTTTT.